This T cell receptor beta chain originates from a study of identical twins. This CDR3 has 16 residues. Looked up from germline, CDR1 is LGHNA and CDR2 is YNFKEQ. With 4 bases removed from V and 0 bases from J, the gap between germline ends came to 13 bases. In the case of this clonotype: Antigen unknown.

One entry per CDR3 protein results from TCRdb running MiXCR on the 5' RACE reads. This table has more than 1.5 million distinct CDR3 sequences, about 30% appearing once. Healthy Caucasians supplied all donations. Notes on the study in general: In cord blood, abundant beta clonotypes had fewer insertions; memory showed no trend. Analyses of zero insertions could be partly confounded by invariant MAIT and iNKT cells.

Sequenced input: cord blood. The sequence was collected from a newborn girl in good health. This chain uses TRBV4-2 with TRBJ2-1, with a tentative D call TRBD1 (6 bases). The CDR3 coding sequence is TGTGCCAGCAGCCCCCAGGGGCCGAGCTCCTACAATGAGCAGTTCTTC. This encodes CASSPQGPSSYNEQFF.